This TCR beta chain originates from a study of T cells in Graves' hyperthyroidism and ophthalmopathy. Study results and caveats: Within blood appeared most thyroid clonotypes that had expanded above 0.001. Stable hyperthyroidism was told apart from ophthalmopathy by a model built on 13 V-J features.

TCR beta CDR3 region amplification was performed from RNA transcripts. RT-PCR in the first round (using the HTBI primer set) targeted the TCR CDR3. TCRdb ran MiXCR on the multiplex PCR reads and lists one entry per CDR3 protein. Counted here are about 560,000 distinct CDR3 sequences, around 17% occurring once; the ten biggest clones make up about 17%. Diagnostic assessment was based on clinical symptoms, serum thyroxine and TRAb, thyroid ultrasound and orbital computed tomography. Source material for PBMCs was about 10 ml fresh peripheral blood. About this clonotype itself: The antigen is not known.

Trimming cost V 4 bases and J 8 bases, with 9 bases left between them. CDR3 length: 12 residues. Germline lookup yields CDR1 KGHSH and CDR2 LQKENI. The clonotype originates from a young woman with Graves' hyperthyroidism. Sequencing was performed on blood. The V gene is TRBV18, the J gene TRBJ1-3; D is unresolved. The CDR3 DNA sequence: TGTGCCAGCTCACTGAAGGGAGACACCATATATTTT. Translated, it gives CASSLKGDTIYF.